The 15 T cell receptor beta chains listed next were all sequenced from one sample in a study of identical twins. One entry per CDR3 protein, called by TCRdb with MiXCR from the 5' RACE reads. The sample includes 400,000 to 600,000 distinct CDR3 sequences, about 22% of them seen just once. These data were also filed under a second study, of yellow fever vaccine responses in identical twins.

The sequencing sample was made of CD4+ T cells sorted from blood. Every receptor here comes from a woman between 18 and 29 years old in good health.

The CDR3 bases are TGCGCCAGCAGTGGCTCCGGGGAGCTGTTTTTT. The encoded protein is CASSGSGELFF. This chain uses TRBV10-1 with TRBJ2-2, with unresolved D. CDR3 size: 11 residues. Germline CDR1 and CDR2: WNHNN and SYGVQD (reference sequence). V was shortened by 4 bases and J by 6 bases, with 3 bases between the two germline ends.

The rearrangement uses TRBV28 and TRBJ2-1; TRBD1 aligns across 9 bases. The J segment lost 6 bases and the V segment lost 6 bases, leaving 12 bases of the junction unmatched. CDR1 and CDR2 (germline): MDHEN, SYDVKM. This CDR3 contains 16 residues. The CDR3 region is CASSDPQGAPLNEQFF. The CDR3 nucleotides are TGTGCCAGCAGCGATCCACAGGGGGCCCCTCTCAATGAGCAGTTCTTC.

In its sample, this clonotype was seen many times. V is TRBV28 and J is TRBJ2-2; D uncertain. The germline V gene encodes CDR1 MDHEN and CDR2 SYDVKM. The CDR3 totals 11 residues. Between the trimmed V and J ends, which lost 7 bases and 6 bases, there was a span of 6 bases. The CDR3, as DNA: TGTGCCAGCACCCAGGCCGGGGAGCTGTTTTTT. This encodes CASTQAGELFF.

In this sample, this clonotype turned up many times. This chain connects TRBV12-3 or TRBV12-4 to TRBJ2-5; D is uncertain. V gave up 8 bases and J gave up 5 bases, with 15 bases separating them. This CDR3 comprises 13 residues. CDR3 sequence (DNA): TGTGCCAGCGGCAGGAATCGGTGGGAGACCCAGTACTTC. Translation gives CASGRNRWETQYF.

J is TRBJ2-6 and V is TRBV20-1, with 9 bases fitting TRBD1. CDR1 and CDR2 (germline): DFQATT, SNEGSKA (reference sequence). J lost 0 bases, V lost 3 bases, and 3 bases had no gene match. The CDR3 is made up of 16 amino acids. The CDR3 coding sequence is TGCAGTGCTAGTGACAGGGGGTCCTCTGGGGCCAACGTCCTGACTTTC. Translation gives CSASDRGSSGANVLTF.

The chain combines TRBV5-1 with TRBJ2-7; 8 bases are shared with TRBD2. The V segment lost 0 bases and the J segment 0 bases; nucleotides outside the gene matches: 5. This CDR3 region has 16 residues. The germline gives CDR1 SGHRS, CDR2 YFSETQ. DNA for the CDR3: TGCGCCAGCAGCTTGGGGGGAGGGACTAGCTCCTACGAGCAGTACTTC. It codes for CASSLGGGTSSYEQYF.

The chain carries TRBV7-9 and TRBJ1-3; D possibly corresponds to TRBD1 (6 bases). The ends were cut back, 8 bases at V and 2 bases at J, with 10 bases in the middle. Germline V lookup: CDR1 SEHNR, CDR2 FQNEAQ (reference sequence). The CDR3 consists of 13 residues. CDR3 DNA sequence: TGTGCCAGCTTACAGGGCGCTGGAAACACCATATATTTT. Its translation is CASLQGAGNTIYF.

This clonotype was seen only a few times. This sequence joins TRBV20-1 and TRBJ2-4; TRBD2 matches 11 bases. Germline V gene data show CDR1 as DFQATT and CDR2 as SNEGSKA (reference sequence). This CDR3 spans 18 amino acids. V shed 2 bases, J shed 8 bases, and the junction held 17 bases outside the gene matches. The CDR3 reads CSARSRPPSGRNWDIQYF. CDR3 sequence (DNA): TGCAGTGCTAGAAGTCGCCCCCCTAGCGGGAGGAACTGGGACATTCAGTACTTC.

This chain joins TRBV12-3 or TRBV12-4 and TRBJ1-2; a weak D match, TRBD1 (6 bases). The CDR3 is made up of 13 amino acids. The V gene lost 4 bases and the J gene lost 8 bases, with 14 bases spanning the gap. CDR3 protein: CASSWDNSGGYTF. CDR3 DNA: TGTGCCAGCAGTTGGGACAACTCGGGAGGCTACACCTTC.

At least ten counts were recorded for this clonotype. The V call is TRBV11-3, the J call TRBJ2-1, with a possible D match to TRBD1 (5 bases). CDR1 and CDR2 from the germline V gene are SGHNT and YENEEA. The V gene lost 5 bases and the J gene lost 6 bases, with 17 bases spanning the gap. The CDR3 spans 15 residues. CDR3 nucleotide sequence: TGTGCCAGCAGCCTTAGGGGAATCCTGGGCAATGAGCAGTTCTTC. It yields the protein CASSLRGILGNEQFF.

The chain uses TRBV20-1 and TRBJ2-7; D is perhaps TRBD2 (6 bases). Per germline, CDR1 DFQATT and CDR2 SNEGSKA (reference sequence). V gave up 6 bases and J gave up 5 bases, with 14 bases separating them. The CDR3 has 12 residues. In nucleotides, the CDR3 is TGCAGTGCCGGCGCGGGGTGGGACGAGCAGTACTTC. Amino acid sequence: CSAGAGWDEQYF.

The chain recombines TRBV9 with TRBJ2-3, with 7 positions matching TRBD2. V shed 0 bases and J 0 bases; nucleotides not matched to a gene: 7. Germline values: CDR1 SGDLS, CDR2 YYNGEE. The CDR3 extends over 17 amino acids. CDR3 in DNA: TGTGCCAGCAGCGTAGGACCGGGAGGAGGAAGCACAGATACGCAGTATTTT. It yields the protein CASSVGPGGGSTDTQYF.

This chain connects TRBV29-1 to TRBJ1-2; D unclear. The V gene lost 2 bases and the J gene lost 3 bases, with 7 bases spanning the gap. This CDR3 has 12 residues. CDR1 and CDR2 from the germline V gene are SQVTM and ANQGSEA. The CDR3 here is CSVEFRDYGYTF. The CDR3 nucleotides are TGCAGCGTTGAATTCCGGGACTATGGCTACACCTTC.

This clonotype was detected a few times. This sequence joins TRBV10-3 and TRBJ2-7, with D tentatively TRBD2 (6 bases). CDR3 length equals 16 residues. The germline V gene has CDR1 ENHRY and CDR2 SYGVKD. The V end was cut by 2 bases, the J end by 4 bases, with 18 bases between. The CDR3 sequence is CAISERSERLGYEQYF. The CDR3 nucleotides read TGTGCCATCAGTGAGAGATCCGAGAGACTAGGATACGAGCAGTACTTC.

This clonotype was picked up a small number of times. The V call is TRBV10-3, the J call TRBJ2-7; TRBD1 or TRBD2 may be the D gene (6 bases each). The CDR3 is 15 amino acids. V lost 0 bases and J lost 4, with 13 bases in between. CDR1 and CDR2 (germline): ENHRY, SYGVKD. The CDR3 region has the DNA TGTGCCATCAGTGAGTCGAATGGGGGGCGGTACGAGCAGTACGTC. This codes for CAISESNGGRYEQYV.